What follows is one T cell receptor (beta chain) and its context. What it binds is unknown. The study ran its PCR with 60 Vbeta and 13 Jbeta primers. Profiling relied on immunoSEQ multiplex PCR, and the TCRdb table lists in-frame clones only, not all of them. The specimen's table records roughly 140,000 clones. The CDR3 runs to 14 residues. The V end lost 3 bases, the J end lost 4 bases, and 10 bases lay between the germline ends. Looked up from germline, CDR1 is PRHDT and CDR2 is FYEKMQ (reference sequence). The sample comes from a study of cytomegalovirus exposure and HLA in healthy donors. Study-level background: Early released data had about 85 million unique TCRs, all coming from HLA-typed donors. Study-level findings and limits: DRB1 had the most TCR associations and HLA-C the fewest, a later analysis found, with rates varying by HLA locus. According to the study, around 180 TCR beta chains were cytomegalovirus-associated. In an earlier analysis, productive rearrangement rates for most beta V segments clustered near 87% or 30%.

The chain carries TRBV13 and TRBJ2-1, with D possibly being TRBD1 (6 bases). This TCR was sampled from a man in his forties in good health and CMV-seronegative. Specimen: PBMCs. As DNA, the CDR3 is TGTGCCAGCAGCTTGGGGCAGGGGTACAATGAGCAGTTCTTC. Protein product: CASSLGQGYNEQFF.